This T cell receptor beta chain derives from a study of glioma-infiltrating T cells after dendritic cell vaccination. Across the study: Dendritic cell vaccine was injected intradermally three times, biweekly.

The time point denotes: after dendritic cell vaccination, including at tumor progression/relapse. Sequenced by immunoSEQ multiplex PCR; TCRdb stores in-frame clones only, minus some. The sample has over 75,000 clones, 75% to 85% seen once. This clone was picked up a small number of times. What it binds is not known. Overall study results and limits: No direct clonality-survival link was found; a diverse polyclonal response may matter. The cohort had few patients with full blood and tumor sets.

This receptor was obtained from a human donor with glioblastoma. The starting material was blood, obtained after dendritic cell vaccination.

CDR3 region: CASSPYSGSSEQYV. The CDR3, as DNA: TGTGCCAGTAGTCCATATAGCGGGAGTAGCGAGCAGTACGTC. V is TRBV19 and J is TRBJ2-7, with TRBD2 matching 9 bases. The germline gives CDR1 LNHDA, CDR2 SQIVND (reference sequence). This CDR3 comprises 14 residues. The junction had 8 bases not matched to a gene; V was cut back by 5 bases and J by 6 bases.